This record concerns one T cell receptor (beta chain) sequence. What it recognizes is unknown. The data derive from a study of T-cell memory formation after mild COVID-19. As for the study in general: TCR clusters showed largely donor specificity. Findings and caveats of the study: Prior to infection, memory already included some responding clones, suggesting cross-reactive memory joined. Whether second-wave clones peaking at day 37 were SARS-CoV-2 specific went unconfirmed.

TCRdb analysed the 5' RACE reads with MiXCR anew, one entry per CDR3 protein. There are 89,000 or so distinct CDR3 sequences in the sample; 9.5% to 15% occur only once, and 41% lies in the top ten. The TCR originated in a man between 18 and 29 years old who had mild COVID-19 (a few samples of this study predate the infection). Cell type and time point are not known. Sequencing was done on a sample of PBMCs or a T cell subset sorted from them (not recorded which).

In DNA form, the CDR3 reads TGTGCCACGTCCGGGACAGGCCAATACTCCGCTTATAATTCACCCCTCCACTTT. Translating gives CATSGTGQYSAYNSPLHF. This chain links TRBV28 with TRBJ1-6, with 8 bases aligning to TRBD1. Losses at the gene ends were 10 bases for V and 4 bases for J; bases not matched to a gene: 18. The CDR3 sequence is 18 residues long. Germline-derived CDR1 and CDR2 are MDHEN and SYDVKM.